The 23 T cell receptor beta chains below come from one sample, sequenced in a study of blood T cell repertoires in COVID-19. Profiled with immunoSEQ multiplex PCR; TCRdb holds only in-frame clones, not every one. The sample shows 120,000 to 150,000 clones, 84% of them seen only once. Sequencing was done on a sample of PBMCs or T cells enriched from blood (not recorded which). These receptors all stem from a woman between 45 and 60 years old who had been exposed to COVID-19.

This rearrangement joins TRBV2 to TRBJ2-7; D is unresolved. V lost 7 bases and J 2 bases, leaving 6 bases between the germline ends. The CDR3 consists of 11 residues. Germline lookup yields CDR1 SNHLY and CDR2 FYNNEI. This CDR3 reads CASTTTYEQYF. The CDR3 bases are TGTGCCAGCACCACAACCTACGAGCAGTACTTC.

The rearrangement uses TRBV7-9 and TRBJ1-1; D not resolved. The V and J ends lost 2 bases and 1 base respectively, with 2 bases between them. Germline V gives CDR1 SEHNR, CDR2 FQNEAQ (reference sequence). The CDR3 runs to 12 residues. CDR3 region: CASSLQNTEAFF. The CDR3 region has the DNA TGTGCCAGCAGCTTACAGAACACTGAAGCTTTCTTT. Complete variable domain (other parts from reference TRBV7-9 and TRBJ1-1): DTGVSQNPRHKITKRGQNVTFRCDPISEHNRLYWYRQTLGQGPEFLTYFQNEAQLEKSRLLSDRFSAERPKGSFSTLEIQRTEQGDSAMYLCASSLQNTEAFFGQGTRLTVV.

The rearrangement uses TRBV5-4 and TRBJ1-1; the match to TRBD1 covers 7 bases. Looked up from germline, CDR1 is SGHNT and CDR2 is YYREEE (reference sequence). This CDR3 contains 16 residues. After removal of 0 bases from V and 1 base from J, the junction contained 6 bases not matched to a gene. The CDR3 bases are TGTGCCAGCAGCTTGGGGGGCGCAGGGGGGAACACTGAAGCTTTCTTT. Protein: CASSLGGAGGNTEAFF.

The gene calls are TRBV19 and TRBJ2-7; D possibly corresponds to TRBD2 (6 bases). Germline V gene data show CDR1 as LNHDA and CDR2 as SQIVND (reference sequence). This CDR3 has 14 residues. V lost 1 base and J 1 base, leaving 8 bases between the germline ends. CDR3 amino acids: CASSIGAGSYEQYF. Here the CDR3 DNA reads TGTGCCAGTAGTATAGGCGCGGGGTCCTACGAGCAGTACTTC.

This clone came up a few times. The rearrangement links TRBV19 to TRBJ1-6, with TRBD1 as a possible D gene (5 bases). This CDR3 spans 13 amino acids. CDR1 and CDR2 from the germline V gene are LNHDA and SQIVND (reference sequence). V dropped 10 bases and J dropped 6 bases, with 13 bases sitting between them. The CDR3 DNA reads TGTGCCACCACCGGGACTGTTAATTCACCCCTCCACTTT. Its protein is CATTGTVNSPLHF.

V is TRBV9 and J is TRBJ2-1, with TRBD2 matching over 10 bases. With V trimmed by 5 bases and J by 6 bases, 11 bases remained unmatched. Germline V gives CDR1 SGDLS, CDR2 YYNGEE. The CDR3 length is 16 residues. CDR3 in DNA: TGTGCCAGCAGTCCTTCTAGCGGGAGATATCCCAATGAGCAGTTCTTC. Encoded protein: CASSPSSGRYPNEQFF.

The CDR3 nucleotides are TGTGCCAGTAGTATTAGGAAGGCGGGAGGGATTAATGAGCAGTTCTTC. Translated: CASSIRKAGGINEQFF. The J gene is TRBJ2-1, the V gene TRBV19; 9 bases match TRBD2. CDR3 length: 16 amino acids. Trimming removed 3 bases from V and 7 bases from J; junction bases left unmatched: 10. Germline V gene data show CDR1 as LNHDA and CDR2 as SQIVND (reference sequence).

This chain's CDR3 is CASSLGLSTGELFF. CDR3 coding DNA: TGTGCCAGCAGCTTAGGACTAAGCACCGGGGAGCTGTTTTTT. V usage is TRBV13 and J usage is TRBJ2-2; D uncertain. The germline V gene encodes CDR1 PRHDT and CDR2 FYEKMQ (reference sequence). V shed 0 bases and J shed 4 bases, with 6 bases lying between them. The CDR3 has 14 residues.

The genes are TRBV9 and TRBJ2-3, with no clear D. This CDR3 spans 15 amino acids. Germline V lookup: CDR1 SGDLS, CDR2 YYNGEE. V was pared by 4 bases and J by 0 bases, with 12 bases between. This chain's CDR3 is CASSSSFTSTDTQYF. Written as DNA, the CDR3 is TGTGCCAGCAGCTCTTCCTTCACTAGCACAGATACGCAGTATTTT.

J is TRBJ2-2 and V is TRBV7-8; 13 nucleotides align to TRBD2. CDR1 and CDR2 from the germline V gene are SGHVS and FQNEAQ. The ends lost 5 bases at V and 4 bases at J; junction bases unmatched: 10. The CDR3 runs to 18 residues. CDR3 coding DNA: TGTGCCAGCAGCGTAGGGACTAGCGGGGAGAGTGGCACCGGGGAGCTGTTTTTT. Its protein is CASSVGTSGESGTGELFF.

V and J are TRBV10-3 and TRBJ1-2, with a possible D match to TRBD1 (6 bases). The CDR3 loop spans 14 amino acids. Germline CDR1 reads ENHRY; CDR2 reads SYGVKD. Trimming removed 3 bases from V and 5 bases from J, with 13 bases in between. The DNA of the CDR3 is TGTGCCATCAGTGAAGAGGGGGTGGGGTATGGCTACACCTTC. This gives the protein CAISEEGVGYGYTF.

The gene calls are TRBV9 and TRBJ2-3; 7 nucleotides match TRBD2. The CDR3 contains 16 residues. Unmatched junction bases numbered 16, after V lost 8 bases and J lost 4 bases. Germline CDR1 and CDR2: SGDLS and YYNGEE. In nucleotides, the CDR3 is TGTGCCAGTACCCGAAGGGAGGGCTCTTTCGCAGATACGCAGTATTTT. It is translated as CASTRREGSFADTQYF.

This chain links TRBV29-1 with TRBJ2-3; TRBD1 matches at 9 bases. The V and J ends lost 7 bases and 1 base, in that order; junction bases with no gene match: 3. Looked up from germline, CDR1 is SQVTM and CDR2 is ANQGSEA. The CDR3 spans 13 residues. The CDR3 DNA reads TGCAGCGGTAGGACAGGGGGCACAGATACGCAGTATTTT. Protein product: CSGRTGGTDTQYF.

The chain has TRBV3-1 (or the pseudogene TRBV3-2) and TRBJ2-3, with D tentatively TRBD1 (6 bases). The CDR3 extends over 15 amino acids. Looked up from germline, CDR1 is LGHDT and CDR2 is YNNKEL (reference sequence). The germline V and J ends were trimmed by 3 bases and 3 bases, with 13 bases remaining between them. CDR3 DNA: TGTGCCAGCAGCCAGGCCGGGACAAGGACAGATACGCAGTATTTT. This translates into CASSQAGTRTDTQYF.

This clone was seen once. The rearrangement uses TRBV28 and TRBJ2-1; the D gene is possibly TRBD2 (6 bases). Deletions cut 6 bases from V and 5 bases from J, with 14 bases between. The length of the CDR3 is 14 residues. Germline CDR1 reads MDHEN; CDR2 reads SYDVKM. The chain's CDR3 is CASRSGLSNNEQFF. The CDR3 bases are TGTGCCAGCAGGTCGGGACTGTCAAACAATGAGCAGTTCTTC.

The genes are TRBV5-1 and TRBJ1-1; D call uncertain. The CDR3 consists of 16 residues. V lost 0 bases and J lost 3, with 15 bases in between. Germline lookup yields CDR1 SGHRS and CDR2 YFSETQ. This CDR3 is CASSLDPGRADTEAFF. The CDR3 DNA follows: TGCGCCAGCAGCTTGGATCCCGGGAGGGCGGACACTGAAGCTTTCTTT.

In its sample, this clone was seen once. The V gene is TRBV10-1, the J gene TRBJ2-5; a weak D match, TRBD1 (6 bases). The CDR3 consists of 13 residues. The V gene lost 4 bases and the J gene lost 0 bases, with 6 bases spanning the gap. Germline assignment: CDR1 WNHNN and CDR2 SYGVQD (reference sequence). The CDR3 nucleotides read TGCGCCAGCAGTGCAGGGGACCAAGAGACCCAGTACTTC. Its translation is CASSAGDQETQYF.

The rearrangement uses TRBV5-1 and TRBJ2-5; 12 bases map to TRBD2. Germline assignment: CDR1 SGHRS and CDR2 YFSETQ. The CDR3 runs 15 residues. The V gene end was trimmed by 4 bases and the J gene end by 5 bases; junction bases not matched to a gene: 6. Written as DNA, the CDR3 is TGCGCCAGCAGCCGCGGGACTAGCGGGCGGGAGACCCAGTACTTC. Amino acids: CASSRGTSGRETQYF.

The chain employs TRBV2 and TRBJ2-5; TRBD1 agrees at 8 bases. The CDR3 has 14 amino acids. J gave up 6 bases and V 4 bases, and 7 bases lay outside the gene matches. Germline loops: CDR1 SNHLY, CDR2 FYNNEI. CDR3 loop: CASSAGTGLKTQYF. The DNA of the CDR3 is TGTGCCAGCAGTGCCGGGACAGGTTTGAAGACCCAGTACTTC. The full variable domain, rest sourced from reference TRBV2 and TRBJ2-5, is EPEVTQTPSHQVTQMGQEVILRCVPISNHLYFYWYRQILGQKVEFLVSFYNNEISEKSEIFDDQFSVERPDGSNFTLKIRSTKLEDSAMYFCASSAGTGLKTQYFGPGTRLLVL.

The V and J genes are TRBV4-2 and TRBJ2-7; D is undetermined. The ends were cut back, 4 bases at V and 0 bases at J, with 13 bases in the middle. The CDR3 extends over 15 amino acids. Germline loops: CDR1 LGHNA, CDR2 YNFKEQ. In DNA form, the CDR3 reads TGTGCCAGCAGCCTCCCAAATGCTAGCTCCTACGAGCAGTACTTC. Its translation is CASSLPNASSYEQYF.

V and J are TRBV3-1 (or the pseudogene TRBV3-2) and TRBJ1-2; 9 nucleotides line up with TRBD1. The length of the CDR3 is 12 residues. The V gene's germline CDR1 is LGHDT and CDR2 YNNKEL (reference sequence). J was trimmed by 12 bases and V by 2 bases; bases with no gene match: 4. In nucleotides, the CDR3 is TGTGCCAGCAGCCAAACAGGGGGCGCAGACACCTTC. Protein: CASSQTGGADTF.

This chain connects TRBV25-1 to TRBJ2-1, with a possible D match to TRBD2 (6 bases). The germline V gene encodes CDR1 MGHDK and CDR2 SYGVNS. Between the trimmed V and J ends, which lost 4 bases and 6 bases, there was a span of 7 bases. This CDR3 region has 12 residues. Written as DNA, the CDR3 is TGTGCCAGCAGTGTACTAGCCAATGAGCAGTTCTTC. Amino acids: CASSVLANEQFF.

The rearrangement joins TRBV18 to TRBJ1-2; a weak D match, TRBD1 (5 bases). There are 16 residues in the CDR3. Trimming pared 4 bases from V and 0 bases from J, leaving 15 bases between. Germline values: CDR1 KGHSH, CDR2 LQKENI. CDR3 protein: CASSLATQATNYGYTF. The CDR3 DNA follows: TGTGCCAGCTCACTCGCGACACAGGCTACTAACTATGGCTACACCTTC.